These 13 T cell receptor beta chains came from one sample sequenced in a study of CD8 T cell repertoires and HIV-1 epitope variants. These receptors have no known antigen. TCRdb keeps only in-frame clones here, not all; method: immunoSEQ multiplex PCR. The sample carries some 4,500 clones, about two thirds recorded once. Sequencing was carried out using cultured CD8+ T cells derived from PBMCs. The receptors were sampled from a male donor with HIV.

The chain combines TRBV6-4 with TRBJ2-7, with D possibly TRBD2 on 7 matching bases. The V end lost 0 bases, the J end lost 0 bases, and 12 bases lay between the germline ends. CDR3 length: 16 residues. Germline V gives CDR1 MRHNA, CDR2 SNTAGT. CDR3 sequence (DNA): TGTGCCAGCAGTGACTCGTCGAGGGGGGGCTCCTACGAGCAGTACTTC. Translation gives CASSDSSRGGSYEQYF.

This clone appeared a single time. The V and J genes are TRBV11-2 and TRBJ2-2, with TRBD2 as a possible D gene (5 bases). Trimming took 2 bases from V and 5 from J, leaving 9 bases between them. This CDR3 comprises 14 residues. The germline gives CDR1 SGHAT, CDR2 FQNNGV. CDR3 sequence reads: CASSLSRRTGELFF. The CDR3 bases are TGTGCCAGCAGCTTAAGCAGGAGGACCGGGGAGCTGTTTTTT.

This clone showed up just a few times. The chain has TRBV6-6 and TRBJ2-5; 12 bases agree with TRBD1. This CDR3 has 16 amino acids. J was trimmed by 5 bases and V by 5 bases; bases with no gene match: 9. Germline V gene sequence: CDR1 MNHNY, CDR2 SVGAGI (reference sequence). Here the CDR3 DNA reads TGTGCCAGCAGTCAGGGACAGGGGGCGTTTTCCGAGACCCAGTACTTC. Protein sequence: CASSQGQGAFSETQYF.

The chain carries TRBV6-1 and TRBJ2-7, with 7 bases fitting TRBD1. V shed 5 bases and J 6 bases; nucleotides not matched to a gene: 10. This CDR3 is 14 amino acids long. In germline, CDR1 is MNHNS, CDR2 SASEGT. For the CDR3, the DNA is TGTGCCAGCAGTCGAGACAGGGATTCGGGCGAGCAGTACTTC. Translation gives CASSRDRDSGEQYF.

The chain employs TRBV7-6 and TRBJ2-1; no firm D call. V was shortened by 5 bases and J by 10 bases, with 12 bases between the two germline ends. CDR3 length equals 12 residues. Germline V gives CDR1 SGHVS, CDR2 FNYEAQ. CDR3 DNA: TGTGCCAGCAGCCTCGACGCAGGCGAGCAGTTCTTC. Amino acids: CASSLDAGEQFF.

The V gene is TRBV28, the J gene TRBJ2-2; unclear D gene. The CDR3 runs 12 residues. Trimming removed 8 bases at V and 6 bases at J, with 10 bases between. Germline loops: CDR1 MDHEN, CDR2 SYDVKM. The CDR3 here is CASGLSAGELFF. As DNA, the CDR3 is TGTGCCAGCGGGTTGTCTGCCGGGGAGCTGTTTTTT.

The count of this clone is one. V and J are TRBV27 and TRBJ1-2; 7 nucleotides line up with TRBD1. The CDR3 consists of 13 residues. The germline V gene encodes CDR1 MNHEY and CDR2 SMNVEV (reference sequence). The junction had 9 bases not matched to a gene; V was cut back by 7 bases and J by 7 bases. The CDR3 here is CASTQDRAVGYTF. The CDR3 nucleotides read TGTGCCAGCACTCAAGACAGGGCTGTTGGCTACACCTTC.

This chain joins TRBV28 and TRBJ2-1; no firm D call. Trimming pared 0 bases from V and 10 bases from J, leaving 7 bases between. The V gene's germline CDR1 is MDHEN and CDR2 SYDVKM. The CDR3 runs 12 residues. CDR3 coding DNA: TGTGCCAGCAGTTTATGGACACAGGAGCAGTTCTTC. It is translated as CASSLWTQEQFF.

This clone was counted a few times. The CDR3 nucleotides are TGTGCCACTCTCGACAGGGGCGTTAATCAGCCCCAGCATTTT. It is translated as CATLDRGVNQPQHF. This rearrangement joins TRBV28 to TRBJ1-5; 8 bases map to TRBD1. With 10 bases clipped from V and 4 bases from J, the junction kept 9 bases outside the gene matches. Germline loops: CDR1 MDHEN, CDR2 SYDVKM. The CDR3 is made up of 14 amino acids. Supplemented by reference TRBV28 and TRBJ1-5, the full variable domain reads DVKVTQSSRYLVKRTGEKVFLECVQDMDHENMFWYRQDPGLGLRLIYFSYDVKMKEKGDIPEGYSVSREKKERFSLILESASTNQTSMYLCATLDRGVNQPQHFGDGTRLSIL.

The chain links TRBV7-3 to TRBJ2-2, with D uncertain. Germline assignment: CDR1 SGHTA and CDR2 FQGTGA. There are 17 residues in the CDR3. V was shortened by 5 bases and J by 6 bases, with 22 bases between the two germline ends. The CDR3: CASSPDLESRPAGELFF. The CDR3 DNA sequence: TGTGCCAGCAGCCCAGACCTCGAATCGAGACCGGCCGGGGAGCTGTTTTTT. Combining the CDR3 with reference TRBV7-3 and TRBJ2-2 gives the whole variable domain GAGVSQTPSNKVTEKGKYVELRCDPISGHTALYWYRQSLGQGPEFLIYFQGTGAADDSGLPNDRFFAVRPEGSVSTLKIQRTERGDSAVYLCASSPDLESRPAGELFFGEGSRLTVL.

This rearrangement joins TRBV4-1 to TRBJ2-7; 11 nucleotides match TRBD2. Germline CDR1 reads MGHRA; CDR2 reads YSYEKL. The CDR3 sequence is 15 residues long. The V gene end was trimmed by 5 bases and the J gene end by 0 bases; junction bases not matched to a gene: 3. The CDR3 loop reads CASSELAGGSYEQYF. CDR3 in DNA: TGCGCCAGCAGCGAGCTAGCGGGAGGCTCCTACGAGCAGTACTTC.

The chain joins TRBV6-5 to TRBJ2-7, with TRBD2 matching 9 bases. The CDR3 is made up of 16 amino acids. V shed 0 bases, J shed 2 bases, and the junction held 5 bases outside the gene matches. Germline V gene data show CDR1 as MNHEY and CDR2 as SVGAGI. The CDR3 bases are TGTGCCAGCAGTTACTCGAGCGCGGGAGGGCCCTACGAGCAGTACTTC. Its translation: CASSYSSAGGPYEQYF.

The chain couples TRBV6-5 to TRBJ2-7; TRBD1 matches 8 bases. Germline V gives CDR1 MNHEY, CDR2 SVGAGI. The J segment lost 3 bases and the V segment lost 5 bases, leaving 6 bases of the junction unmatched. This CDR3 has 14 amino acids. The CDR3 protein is CASSLRDRIYEQYF. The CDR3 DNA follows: TGTGCCAGCAGTCTACGGGACAGGATCTACGAGCAGTACTTC.